This TCR beta chain came from a study of response to subunit inactivated influenza vaccine. Study-level results: There was a suggestion from the authors that each seasonal influenza vaccination recruits few new T cells.

TCRdb redid the calling of the RT-PCR reads with MiXCR, one entry per CDR3 protein. The sample lists about 570,000 distinct CDR3 sequences, roughly 10% seen once, with roughly 10% in the top ten. Germline loops: CDR1 MGHDK, CDR2 SYGVNS. Trimming removed 6 bases from V and 0 bases from J, with 14 bases in between. The CDR3 is 16 residues long. Of note for this clonotype: What it binds is not known.

The input for sequencing was PBMCs from blood, taken on the day of vaccination. This chain connects TRBV25-1 to TRBJ2-2, with D tentatively TRBD2 (6 bases). This receptor was taken from a man aged 50 to 60 who received an inactivated influenza vaccine. CDR3 sequence (DNA): TGTGCCAGCAGGGGCCTAGCGACCGCGAACACCGGGGAGCTGTTTTTT. It yields the protein CASRGLATANTGELFF.